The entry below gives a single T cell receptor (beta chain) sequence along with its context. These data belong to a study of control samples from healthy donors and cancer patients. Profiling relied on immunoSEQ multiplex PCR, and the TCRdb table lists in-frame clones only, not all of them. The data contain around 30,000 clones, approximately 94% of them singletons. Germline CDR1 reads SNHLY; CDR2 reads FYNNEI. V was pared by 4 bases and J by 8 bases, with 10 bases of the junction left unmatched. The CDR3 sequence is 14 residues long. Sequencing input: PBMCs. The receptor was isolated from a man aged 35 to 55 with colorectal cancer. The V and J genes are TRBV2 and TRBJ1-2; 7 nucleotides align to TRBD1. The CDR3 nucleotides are TGTGCCAGCAGTGTAACAGGGGAAGGAGGGGGCTACACCTTC. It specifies CASSVTGEGGGYTF.